The rows below give T cell receptor beta chains drawn from one sample of a study of patients and donors after allogeneic stem cell transplantation. One entry per CDR3 protein, called by TCRdb with MiXCR from the RT-PCR reads. The sample holds 190,000 or so distinct CDR3 sequences, 41% seen once. The sequencing sample was made of blood, either unsorted or a sorted T cell fraction (not recorded which). These receptors were obtained from a human donor who was either an allogeneic HSCT recipient or a stem cell or donor lymphocyte infusion donor (not recorded which). It is not recorded whose cells these are; they may come from a transplant donor. CDR3s include the opening cysteine and the closing phenylalanine or tryptophan. The D gene is left open where the match is weak. The size entry is marked missing in some rows and otherwise reads once, few, many or a size class.

cdr3_length: 15; clone_size: .; j_call: TRBJ2-2; v_call: TRBV12-3/TRBV12-4; d_call: TRBD2; cdr3_nt: TGTGCCAGCAGTTTAAGGACTAGTAACACCGGGGAGCTGTTTTTT; cdr3_aa: CASSLRTSNTGELFF
cdr3_length: 13; clone_size: .; j_call: TRBJ1-2; v_call: TRBV7-2; d_call: .; cdr3_nt: TGTGCCAGCAGCATTAGCAGGGTGACGGGCTACACCTTC; cdr3_aa: CASSISRVTGYTF
cdr3_length: 11; clone_size: .; j_call: TRBJ1-3; v_call: TRBV20-1; d_call: .; cdr3_nt: TGCAGTGCGGGGAGGGTAAACACCATATATTTT; cdr3_aa: CSAGRVNTIYF
cdr3_length: 16; clone_size: .; j_call: TRBJ2-1; v_call: TRBV5-4; d_call: .; cdr3_nt: TGTGCCAGCAGGGTGGGTAGCGTAAGCTCCTACAATGAGCAGTTCTTC; cdr3_aa: CASRVGSVSSYNEQFF
cdr3_length: 15; clone_size: .; j_call: TRBJ2-1; v_call: TRBV5-4; d_call: .; cdr3_nt: TGTGCCAGCAGCCCCTGGAGTGACTCCTACAATGAGCAGTTCTTC; cdr3_aa: CASSPWSDSYNEQFF
cdr3_length: 15; clone_size: few; j_call: TRBJ2-1; v_call: TRBV12-3/TRBV12-4; d_call: .; cdr3_nt: TGTGCCAGCACCCGTACCGGAATTCAGTACAATGAGCAGTTCTTC; cdr3_aa: CASTRTGIQYNEQFF
cdr3_length: 15; clone_size: few; j_call: TRBJ2-7; v_call: TRBV5-1; d_call: .; cdr3_nt: TGCGCCAGCAGCCCGTCAAGGGACGGCCCCTACGAGCAGTACTTC; cdr3_aa: CASSPSRDGPYEQYF
cdr3_length: 18; clone_size: .; j_call: TRBJ1-1; v_call: TRBV5-1; d_call: TRBD1; cdr3_nt: TGCGCCAGCAGCAGGAAACCCGGGACAGAGGTGATGAACACTGAAGCTTTCTTT; cdr3_aa: CASSRKPGTEVMNTEAFF
cdr3_length: 10; clone_size: few; j_call: TRBJ1-2; v_call: TRBV7-9; d_call: .; cdr3_nt: TGTGCCAGCAGCTCTCCCTTCCCCTCCTTC; cdr3_aa: CASSSPFPSF
cdr3_length: 12; clone_size: few; j_call: TRBJ1-5; v_call: TRBV3-1; d_call: .; cdr3_nt: TGTGCCAGCAGCCAGGAGAATCAGCCCCAGCATTTT; cdr3_aa: CASSQENQPQHF
cdr3_length: 15; clone_size: many; j_call: TRBJ1-2; v_call: TRBV18; d_call: .; cdr3_nt: TGTGCCAGCTCACCGCCAAATCAAGCTAACTATGGCTACACCTTC; cdr3_aa: CASSPPNQANYGYTF
cdr3_length: 15; clone_size: few; j_call: TRBJ1-1; v_call: TRBV29-1; d_call: .; cdr3_nt: TGCAGCGTTGAAGATCGAACGACGAAGAACACTGAAGCTTTCTTT; cdr3_aa: CSVEDRTTKNTEAFF
cdr3_length: 13; clone_size: .; j_call: TRBJ2-7; v_call: TRBV27; d_call: .; cdr3_nt: TGTGCCAGCAGTTTCCCCGGACAGTACGAGCAGTACTTC; cdr3_aa: CASSFPGQYEQYF
cdr3_length: 12; clone_size: .; j_call: TRBJ2-7; v_call: TRBV2; d_call: .; cdr3_nt: TGTGCCAGCCGACAGAGAAACTACGAGCAGTACTTC; cdr3_aa: CASRQRNYEQYF
cdr3_length: 17; clone_size: few; j_call: TRBJ2-1; v_call: TRBV25-1; d_call: .; cdr3_nt: TGTGCCAGCAGTCCAGGCCCCGTGGGAGGTTCCTACAATGAGCAGTTCTTC; cdr3_aa: CASSPGPVGGSYNEQFF
cdr3_length: 16; clone_size: .; j_call: TRBJ1-3; v_call: TRBV7-2; d_call: .; cdr3_nt: TGTGCCAGCAGCTTAGCGTCTGTCACTGCTGGAAACACCATATATTTT; cdr3_aa: CASSLASVTAGNTIYF
cdr3_length: 17; clone_size: .; j_call: TRBJ2-7; v_call: TRBV3-1; d_call: .; cdr3_nt: TGTGCCAGCAGCCAAGACGAAAGTCGGACTACCGCCTACGAGCAGTACTTC; cdr3_aa: CASSQDESRTTAYEQYF
cdr3_length: 12; clone_size: .; j_call: TRBJ1-5; v_call: TRBV28; d_call: .; cdr3_nt: TGTGCCAGCAGGATTTCTAATCAGCCCCAGCATTTT; cdr3_aa: CASRISNQPQHF
cdr3_length: 12; clone_size: .; j_call: TRBJ1-3; v_call: TRBV10-3; d_call: .; cdr3_nt: TGTGCCATCAGGGGAGATGGAAACACCATATATTTT; cdr3_aa: CAIRGDGNTIYF
cdr3_length: 14; clone_size: few; j_call: TRBJ2-2; v_call: TRBV5-1; d_call: .; cdr3_nt: TGCGCCAGCAGCTTGGAACGGCCGGCAGGGGAGCTGTTTTTT; cdr3_aa: CASSLERPAGELFF
cdr3_length: 15; clone_size: .; j_call: TRBJ1-2; v_call: TRBV5-1; d_call: TRBD1; cdr3_nt: TGCGCCAGCAGCATTGACAGGGGATTTTTCTATGGCTACACCTTC; cdr3_aa: CASSIDRGFFYGYTF
cdr3_length: 16; clone_size: .; j_call: TRBJ2-1; v_call: TRBV18; d_call: TRBD1; cdr3_nt: TGTGCCAGCTCAAGACTCGGGACAGGGGGTATTGATGAGCAGTTCTTC; cdr3_aa: CASSRLGTGGIDEQFF
cdr3_length: 15; clone_size: .; j_call: TRBJ2-2; v_call: TRBV13; d_call: .; cdr3_nt: TGTGCCAGCAGCTATGCCTGGGCGGACACCGGGGAGCTGTTTTTT; cdr3_aa: CASSYAWADTGELFF
cdr3_length: 14; clone_size: .; j_call: TRBJ1-2; v_call: TRBV4-3; d_call: .; cdr3_nt: TGCGCCAGCAGCCACCTATCTAGGGGGGGCGGCTACACCTTC; cdr3_aa: CASSHLSRGGGYTF
cdr3_length: 18; clone_size: few; j_call: TRBJ1-6; v_call: TRBV15; d_call: .; cdr3_nt: TGTGCCACCAGCAGAGAGGTCGGGGAGGGCTCCTATAATTCACCCCTCCACTTT; cdr3_aa: CATSREVGEGSYNSPLHF
cdr3_length: 13; clone_size: .; j_call: TRBJ2-1; v_call: TRBV27; d_call: .; cdr3_nt: TGTGCCAGCAGTTTATTGGGGGAGCAGATGAAGTTCTTC; cdr3_aa: CASSLLGEQMKFF
cdr3_length: 15; clone_size: .; j_call: TRBJ2-3; v_call: TRBV19; d_call: TRBD1; cdr3_nt: TGTGCCAGTAGATTCGGACAGGGGAGCACAGATACGCAGTATTTT; cdr3_aa: CASRFGQGSTDTQYF
cdr3_length: 14; clone_size: .; j_call: TRBJ2-1; v_call: TRBV7-3; d_call: .; cdr3_nt: TGTGCCAGCAGCTTGTATTTCGGGCCCAATGAGCAGTTCTTC; cdr3_aa: CASSLYFGPNEQFF
cdr3_length: 11; clone_size: .; j_call: TRBJ1-1; v_call: TRBV4-2; d_call: .; cdr3_nt: TGTGCCAGCAGCCAAGAGGGCGCCGTTTTGTTT; cdr3_aa: CASSQEGAVLF
cdr3_length: 14; clone_size: .; j_call: TRBJ1-5; v_call: TRBV20-1; d_call: .; cdr3_nt: TGCAGTGCCGAACATGGGACCGGGGACTGGACCCAGCATTTT; cdr3_aa: CSAEHGTGDWTQHF
cdr3_length: 14; clone_size: .; j_call: TRBJ2-2; v_call: TRBV10-3; d_call: .; cdr3_nt: TGTGCCATCAGTGAGAAGGGCAGTACCGGGGAGCTGTTTTTT; cdr3_aa: CAISEKGSTGELFF
cdr3_length: 12; clone_size: few; j_call: TRBJ1-5; v_call: TRBV7-9; d_call: .; cdr3_nt: TGTGCCAGCAGCCCAGGATTGGAGCCCCAGCATTTT; cdr3_aa: CASSPGLEPQHF
cdr3_length: 14; clone_size: once; j_call: TRBJ2-1; v_call: TRBV4-3; d_call: .; cdr3_nt: TGCGCCAGCAGCCATTGGCCCCGAACCAATGAGCAGTTCTTC; cdr3_aa: CASSHWPRTNEQFF